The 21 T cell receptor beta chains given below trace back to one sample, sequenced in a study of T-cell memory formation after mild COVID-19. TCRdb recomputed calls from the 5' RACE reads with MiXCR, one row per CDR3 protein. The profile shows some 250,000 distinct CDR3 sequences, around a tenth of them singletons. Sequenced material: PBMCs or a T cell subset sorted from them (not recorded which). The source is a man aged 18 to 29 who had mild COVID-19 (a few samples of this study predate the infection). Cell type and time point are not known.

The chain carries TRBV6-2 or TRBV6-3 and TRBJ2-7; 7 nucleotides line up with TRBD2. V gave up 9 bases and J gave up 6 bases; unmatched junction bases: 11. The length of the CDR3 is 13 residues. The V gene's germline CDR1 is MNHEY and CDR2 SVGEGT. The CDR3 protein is CASQGGFHSEQYF. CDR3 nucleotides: TGTGCCAGTCAGGGAGGGTTCCACTCCGAGCAGTACTTC.

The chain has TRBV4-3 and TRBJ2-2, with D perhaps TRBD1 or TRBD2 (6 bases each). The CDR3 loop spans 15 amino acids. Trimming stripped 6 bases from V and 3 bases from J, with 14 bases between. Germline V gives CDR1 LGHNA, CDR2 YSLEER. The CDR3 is CASSLGGQYTGELFF. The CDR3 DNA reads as TGCGCCAGCAGTCTCGGGGGACAATACACCGGGGAGCTGTTTTTT.

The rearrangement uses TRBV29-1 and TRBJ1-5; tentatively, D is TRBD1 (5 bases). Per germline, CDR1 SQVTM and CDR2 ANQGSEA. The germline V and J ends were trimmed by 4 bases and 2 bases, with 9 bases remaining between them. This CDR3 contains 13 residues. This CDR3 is CSVAGAGNQPQHF. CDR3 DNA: TGCAGCGTTGCCGGGGCTGGCAATCAGCCCCAGCATTTT.

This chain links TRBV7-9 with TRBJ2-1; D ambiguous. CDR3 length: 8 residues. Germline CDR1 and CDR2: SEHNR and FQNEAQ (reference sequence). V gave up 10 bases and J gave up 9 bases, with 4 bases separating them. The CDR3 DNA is TGTGCCACCCTTGAGCAGTTCTTC. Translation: CATLEQFF.

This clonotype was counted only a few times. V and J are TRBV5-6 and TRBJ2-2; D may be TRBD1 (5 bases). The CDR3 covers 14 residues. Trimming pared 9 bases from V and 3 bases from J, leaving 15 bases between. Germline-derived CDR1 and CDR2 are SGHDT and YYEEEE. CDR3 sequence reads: CATNTGAYTGELFF. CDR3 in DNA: TGTGCCACCAATACAGGAGCTTACACCGGGGAGCTGTTTTTT.

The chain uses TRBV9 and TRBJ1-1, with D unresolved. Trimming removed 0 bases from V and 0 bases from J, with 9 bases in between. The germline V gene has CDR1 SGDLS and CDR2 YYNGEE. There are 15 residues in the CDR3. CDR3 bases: TGTGCCAGCAGCGTAGAAGGACTTATGAACACTGAAGCTTTCTTT. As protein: CASSVEGLMNTEAFF.

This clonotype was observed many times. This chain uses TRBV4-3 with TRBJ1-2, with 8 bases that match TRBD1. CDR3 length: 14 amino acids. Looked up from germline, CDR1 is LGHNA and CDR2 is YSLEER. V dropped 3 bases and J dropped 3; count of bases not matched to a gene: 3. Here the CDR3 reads CASSHSTGDYGYTF. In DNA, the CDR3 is TGCGCCAGCAGCCACTCGACAGGGGACTATGGCTACACCTTC.

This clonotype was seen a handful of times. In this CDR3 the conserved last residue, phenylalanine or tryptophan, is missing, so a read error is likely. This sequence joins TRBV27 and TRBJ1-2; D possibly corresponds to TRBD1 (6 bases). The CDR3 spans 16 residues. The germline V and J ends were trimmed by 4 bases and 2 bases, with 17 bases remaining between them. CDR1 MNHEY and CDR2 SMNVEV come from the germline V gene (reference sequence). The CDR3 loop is CASSSIMTGRNYGYTL. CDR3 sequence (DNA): TGTGCCAGCAGTTCTATAATGACAGGTCGCAACTATGGCTACACCTTA.

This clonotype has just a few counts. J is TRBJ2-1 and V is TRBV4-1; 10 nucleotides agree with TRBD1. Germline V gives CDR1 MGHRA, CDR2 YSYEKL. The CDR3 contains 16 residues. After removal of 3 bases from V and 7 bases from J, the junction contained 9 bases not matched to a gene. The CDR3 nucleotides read TGCGCCAGCAGCCAGGCGGGACAGGGGATTTTGAATGAGCAGTTCTTC. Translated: CASSQAGQGILNEQFF.

CDR3 sequence (DNA): TGTGCCAGCACCATCTTGGGGGGCAGGGGAAACACTGAAGCTTTCTTT. This gives the protein CASTILGGRGNTEAFF. The V and J genes are TRBV7-2 and TRBJ1-1, with TRBD1 as a possible D gene (6 bases). This CDR3 has 16 residues. V dropped 7 bases and J dropped 2 bases, with 20 bases sitting between them. The germline CDR1 and CDR2 sequences are SGHTA and FQGNSA.

The CDR3 sequence is CASSPTQVADTQYF. The CDR3 bases are TGTGCCAGCAGCCCCACTCAGGTGGCAGATACGCAGTATTTT. The chain links TRBV7-3 to TRBJ2-3; D is unclear. The germline gives CDR1 SGHTA, CDR2 FQGTGA. The length of the CDR3 is 14 residues. The V and J ends lost 5 bases and 4 bases respectively, with 13 bases between them. The full variable domain, with the rest looked up from reference TRBV7-3 and TRBJ2-3, is GAGVSQTPSNKVTEKGKYVELRCDPISGHTALYWYRQSLGQGPEFLIYFQGTGAADDSGLPNDRFFAVRPEGSVSTLKIQRTERGDSAVYLCASSPTQVADTQYFGPGTRLTVL.

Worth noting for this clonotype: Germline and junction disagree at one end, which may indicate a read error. The CDR3, as DNA: TGCGCCAGCAGCTTCCCCCGGGGAGAGAACGCTGAAGCTTTCTTT. It is translated as CASSFPRGENAEAFF. The V gene is TRBV5-1, the J gene TRBJ1-1; no reliable D call. Germline lookup yields CDR1 SGHRS and CDR2 YFSETQ. The CDR3 totals 15 residues.

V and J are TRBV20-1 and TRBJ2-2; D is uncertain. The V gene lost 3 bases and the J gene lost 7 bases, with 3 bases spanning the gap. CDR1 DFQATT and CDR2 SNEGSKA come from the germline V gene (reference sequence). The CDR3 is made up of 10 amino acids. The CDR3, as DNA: TGCAGTGCTAGGCGCGGGGAGCTGTTTTTT. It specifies CSARRGELFF.

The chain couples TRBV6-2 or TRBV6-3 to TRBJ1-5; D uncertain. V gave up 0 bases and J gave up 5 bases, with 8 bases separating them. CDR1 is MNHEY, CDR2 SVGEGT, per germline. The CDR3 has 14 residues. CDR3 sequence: CASSYSWGDQPQHF. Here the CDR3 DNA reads TGTGCCAGCAGTTACTCGTGGGGAGATCAGCCCCAGCATTTT.

The CDR3 sequence: CASSPQTVTDTQYF. The CDR3 DNA reads TGTGCCAGCAGCCCCCAGACAGTTACAGATACGCAGTATTTT. V gene TRBV7-2 combines with J gene TRBJ2-3, with D maybe TRBD1 (5 bases). CDR1 is SGHTA and CDR2 is FQGNSA in the germline V gene. This CDR3 region has 14 residues. The germline V and J ends were trimmed by 5 bases and 3 bases, with 12 bases remaining between them.

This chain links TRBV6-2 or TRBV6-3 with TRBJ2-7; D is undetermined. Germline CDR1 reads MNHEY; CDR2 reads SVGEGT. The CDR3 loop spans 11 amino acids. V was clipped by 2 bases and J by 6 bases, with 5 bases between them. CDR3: CASSYEVEQYF. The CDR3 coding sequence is TGTGCCAGCAGTTACGAGGTCGAGCAGTACTTC.

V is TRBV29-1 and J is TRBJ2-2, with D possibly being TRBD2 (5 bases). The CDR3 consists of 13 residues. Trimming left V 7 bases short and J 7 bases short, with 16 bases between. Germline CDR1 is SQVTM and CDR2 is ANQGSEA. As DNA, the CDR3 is TGCAGCGGGTCCTTAACGGGGAGCGGGGAGCTGTTTTTT. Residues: CSGSLTGSGELFF.

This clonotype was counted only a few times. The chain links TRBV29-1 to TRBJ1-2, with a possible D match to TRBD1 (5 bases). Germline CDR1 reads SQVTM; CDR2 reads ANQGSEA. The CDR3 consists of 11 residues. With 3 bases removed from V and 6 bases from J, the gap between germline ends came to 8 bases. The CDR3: CSVEGVDGYTF. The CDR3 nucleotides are TGCAGCGTTGAGGGGGTGGATGGCTACACCTTC.

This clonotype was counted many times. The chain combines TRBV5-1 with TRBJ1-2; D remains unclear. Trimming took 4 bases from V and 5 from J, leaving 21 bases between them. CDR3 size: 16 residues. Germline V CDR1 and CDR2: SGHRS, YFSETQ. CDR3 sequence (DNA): TGCGCCAGCAGCCCCCATATGGGCCCCCTGTGGTATGGCTACACCTTC. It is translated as CASSPHMGPLWYGYTF.

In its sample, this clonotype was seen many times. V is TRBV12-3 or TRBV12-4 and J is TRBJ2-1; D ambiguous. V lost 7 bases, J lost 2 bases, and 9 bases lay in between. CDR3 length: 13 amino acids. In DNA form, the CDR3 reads TGTGCCAGCACCCCAGCGCCCTACAATGAGCAGTTCTTC. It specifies CASTPAPYNEQFF.

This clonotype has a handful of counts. DNA of the CDR3: TGTGCCAGCAGTGAAGGGGGCCGAGGGGGTCAGCCCCAGCATTTT. This encodes CASSEGGRGGQPQHF. J is TRBJ1-5 and V is TRBV25-1; a weak D match, TRBD1 (6 bases). The CDR3 runs 15 residues. V was shortened by 2 bases and J by 6 bases, with 14 bases between the two germline ends. Per the germline V gene, CDR1 is MGHDK and CDR2 is SYGVNS.